The present T cell receptor beta chain was sequenced within a study of T cells in Graves' hyperthyroidism and ophthalmopathy. Study context: The blood sample was taken at first diagnosis, before treatment began.

Germline-derived CDR1 and CDR2 are DFQATT and SNEGSKA (reference sequence). V was pared by 0 bases and J by 0 bases, with 5 bases between. The CDR3 has 13 residues. This clonotype was observed a few times. It was RNA transcripts that yielded the amplified TCR beta CDR3 regions. HTBI primers were employed in a first-round RT-PCR of the TCR CDR3. TCRdb reprocessed the multiplex PCR reads with MiXCR, giving one entry per CDR3 protein. This table has around 240,000 distinct CDR3 sequences, more than 12% appearing once. The hyperthyroidism was newly diagnosed and had lasted under 2 months; the patients were aged 18 to 65. The PBMCs studied were ones that came from roughly 9.4 ml fresh peripheral blood.

Sequencing was carried out using blood. This TCR came from a woman between 35 and 50 years old with Graves' hyperthyroidism that later progressed to Graves' ophthalmopathy. The rearrangement links TRBV20-1 to TRBJ1-1, with D unresolved. The DNA for the CDR3 is TGCAGTGCTAGAGATCAGGTGAACACTGAAGCTTTCTTT. This encodes CSARDQVNTEAFF.